This T cell receptor (beta chain) was obtained from a study of type 1 and type 2 diabetes patients. Study in general: The cohort mixed type 1 diabetes, type 2 diabetes and nondiabetic donors. Magnetic bead positive selection isolated CD4+ or CD8+ T cells from PBMCs.

V dropped 6 bases and J dropped 6 bases, with 19 bases sitting between them. Germline V lookup: CDR1 SQVTM, CDR2 ANQGSEA. The CDR3 consists of 14 residues. This clonotype has a handful of counts. Donors had no other autoimmune disease or infection in four weeks. Amplification started from genomic DNA. A primer set of 30 forward and 13 reverse primers amplified the CDR3. One entry per CDR3 protein results from TCRdb running MiXCR on the multiplex PCR reads. This table has about 250,000 distinct CDR3 sequences, around 47% appearing once. Sequencing was carried out using peripheral blood mononuclear cells (PBMCs). The V call is TRBV29-1, the J call TRBJ2-3; D perhaps matches TRBD2 (6 bases). The TCR sequence derives from a man aged 18 to 29 with type 2 diabetes. The CDR3 coding sequence is TGCAGCGTGCCCCACCCCCGGGGGACGGATACGCAGTATTTT. This translates into CSVPHPRGTDTQYF.